The 26 T cell receptor beta chains listed next were all sequenced from one sample in a study of molecular identifiers for immune sequencing clone quantification. A single record per CDR3 protein comes from TCRdb applying MiXCR to the PCR reads. The data contain 400,000 to 600,000 distinct CDR3 sequences, over 20% of them singletons. What was sequenced was naive CD8+ T cells from blood, with Jurkat cell RNA spiked in. The sample's subset: FACS-sorted CD8+CD4-CCR7+CD45RA+ naive T cells. The source is a human donor in good health. Some libraries in this study had Jurkat cell RNA spiked in.

This clonotype was recorded many times. This rearrangement joins TRBV3-1 to TRBJ1-5, with 8 bases lining up with TRBD1. Germline lookup yields CDR1 LGHDT and CDR2 YNNKEL (reference sequence). This CDR3 contains 15 residues. V gave up 8 bases and J gave up 2 bases; unmatched junction bases: 8. The CDR3 region is CASSAGTGGNQPQHF. DNA for the CDR3: TGTGCCAGCTCCGCAGGGACAGGTGGCAATCAGCCCCAGCATTTT.

This rearrangement joins TRBV20-1 to TRBJ2-1; 12 bases are shared with TRBD2. From germline, CDR1 is DFQATT and CDR2 SNEGSKA (reference sequence). V was clipped by 4 bases and J by 9 bases; unmatched bases: 10. The CDR3 extends over 15 amino acids. The CDR3 protein is CSATNGLAGIGEQFF. CDR3 bases: TGCAGTGCTACTAATGGACTAGCGGGAATCGGTGAGCAGTTCTTC.

The V call is TRBV29-1, the J call TRBJ1-1; D gene unclear. The CDR3 runs to 13 residues. Germline V gene sequence: CDR1 SQVTM, CDR2 ANQGSEA. Trimming shortened V by 2 bases and J by 0 bases, and 7 bases separated the two germline ends. CDR3 residues: CSVERRLNTEAFF. The CDR3 region has the DNA TGCAGCGTTGAACGCAGACTGAACACTGAAGCTTTCTTT.

The V gene is TRBV20-1, the J gene TRBJ2-3; TRBD2 aligns across 7 bases. Losses at the gene ends were 0 bases for V and 6 bases for J; bases not matched to a gene: 12. Germline lookup yields CDR1 DFQATT and CDR2 SNEGSKA (reference sequence). The CDR3 contains 16 residues. The DNA for the CDR3 is TGCAGTGCTAGAGATCCGGCGGGAGTCCGGGGGGATACGCAGTATTTT. Amino acid sequence: CSARDPAGVRGDTQYF.

V is TRBV27 and J is TRBJ1-5, with D perhaps matching TRBD1 (6 bases). Trimming pared 1 base from V and 6 bases from J, leaving 7 bases between. The CDR3 runs 13 residues. Germline V lookup: CDR1 MNHEY, CDR2 SMNVEV (reference sequence). The DNA of the CDR3 is TGTGCCAGCAGTTTATACAGGGCTCAGCCCCAGCATTTT. It yields the protein CASSLYRAQPQHF.

The rearrangement links TRBV5-3 to TRBJ2-2; D ambiguous. TRBV5-3 is an ORF, and what it does is uncertain. V was pared by 8 bases and J by 3 bases, with 8 bases between. The CDR3 is 12 amino acids. CDR3 amino acids: CASSHDTGELFF. The CDR3 bases are TGTGCCAGCAGTCACGACACCGGGGAGCTGTTTTTT.

This clonotype was seen only a few times. The chain couples TRBV27 to TRBJ2-7; D call uncertain. Germline CDR1 MNHEY, CDR2 SMNVEV (reference sequence). CDR3 size: 16 residues. Trimming left V 5 bases short and J 0 bases short, with 17 bases between. The CDR3 is CASSPNSRKSSYEQYF. In DNA, the CDR3 is TGTGCCAGCAGTCCCAATAGCCGGAAGAGCTCCTACGAGCAGTACTTC.

This clonotype was counted a few times. A read error may produce the germline difference seen at one junction end. The CDR3: CASRQDRAGMNTEAFF. CDR3 DNA sequence: TGCGCCAGCAGACAAGACAGGGCGGGGATGAACACTGAAGCTTTCTTT. J is TRBJ1-1 and V is TRBV4-3, with 7 bases aligning to TRBD1. The CDR3 loop spans 16 amino acids. Germline-derived CDR1 and CDR2 are LGHNA and YSLEER.

Many counts were recorded for this clonotype. This sequence joins TRBV27 and TRBJ2-3; D is unclear. Germline assignment: CDR1 MNHEY and CDR2 SMNVEV (reference sequence). CDR3 length equals 12 residues. The germline V and J ends were trimmed by 5 bases and 4 bases, with 7 bases remaining between them. This chain's CDR3 is CASSRFPDTQYF. The CDR3 nucleotides are TGTGCCAGCAGTAGGTTTCCAGATACGCAGTATTTT.

This clonotype has just a few counts. A junction end diverges from the germline sequence, so it may reflect a read error. The chain uses TRBV7-8 and TRBJ2-5, with D possibly being TRBD2 (6 bases). This CDR3 has 15 residues. CDR1 SGHVS and CDR2 FQNEAQ come from the germline V gene. The CDR3 region has the DNA TGTGCCAGCAGCATAGCGGCTAGCGTGCAAGAGACCCAGTACTTC. It specifies CASSIAASVQETQYF.

This clonotype was detected ten times or more. This chain uses TRBV4-3 with TRBJ1-1, with no clear D. The CDR3 is made up of 12 amino acids. V dropped 0 bases and J dropped 11 bases, with 10 bases sitting between them. Germline CDR1 is LGHNA and CDR2 is YSLEER. CDR3 residues: CASSQEAGMAFF. The CDR3 region has the DNA TGCGCCAGCAGCCAAGAGGCAGGAATGGCTTTCTTT.

The CDR3 region is CASSSVVGGQGTEAFF. The CDR3 DNA follows: TGTGCCAGCAGCTCGGTGGTAGGGGGGCAGGGAACTGAAGCTTTCTTT. This chain connects TRBV7-3 to TRBJ1-1; TRBD1 is a possible D gene (6 bases). CDR1 and CDR2 from the germline V gene are SGHTA and FQGTGA. The CDR3 loop spans 16 amino acids. V dropped 4 bases and J dropped 5 bases, with 20 bases sitting between them.

The rearrangement joins TRBV10-3 to TRBJ2-5; 8 bases fit TRBD2. Germline V gene sequence: CDR1 ENHRY, CDR2 SYGVKD. With V trimmed by 2 bases and J by 2 bases, 7 bases remained unmatched. CDR3 length: 16 residues. In nucleotides, the CDR3 is TGTGCCATCAGTGAGGATCGACTAGCGTTTCAAGAGACCCAGTACTTC. This translates into CAISEDRLAFQETQYF.

Remarks on this clonotype: This clone may be a read error of a much larger clone one base away. The rearrangement uses TRBV9 and TRBJ2-3; D may be TRBD2 (6 bases). The CDR3 extends over 15 amino acids. CDR1 is SGDLS and CDR2 is YYNGEE in the germline V gene. The CDR3 here is CASGVSGGSTDTQYF. The CDR3, as DNA: TGTGCCAGCGGCGTATCCGGGGGTAGCACAGATACGCAGTATTTT.

This rearrangement joins TRBV6-2 or TRBV6-3 to TRBJ2-7; perhaps TRBD1 as D (6 bases). CDR1 MNHEY and CDR2 SVGEGT come from the germline V gene. Trimming took off 6 bases at V and 7 bases at J, with 10 bases between the two ends. The CDR3 loop spans 11 amino acids. CDR3 protein: CASRAGQEQYF. Written as DNA, the CDR3 is TGTGCCAGCAGGGCTGGACAGGAGCAGTACTTC.

This clonotype has just one count. The chain uses TRBV20-1 and TRBJ2-7; TRBD1 is a possible D gene (6 bases). The V end was cut by 1 base, the J end by 0 bases, with 10 bases between. Germline V lookup: CDR1 DFQATT, CDR2 SNEGSKA (reference sequence). This CDR3 spans 14 amino acids. CDR3 residues: CSARGTVTSYEQYF. Written as DNA, the CDR3 is TGCAGTGCTAGAGGGACAGTTACCTCCTACGAGCAGTACTTC.

This clonotype was observed a handful of times. The chain has TRBV19 and TRBJ1-1; D unresolved. CDR1 and CDR2 from the germline V gene are LNHDA and SQIVND (reference sequence). The V end lost 6 bases, the J end lost 4 bases, and 12 bases lay between the germline ends. The CDR3 is 13 residues long. CDR3 bases: TGTGCCAGTAGCCCGGGGTTGGGCACTGAAGCTTTCTTT. This sequence encodes CASSPGLGTEAFF.

This clonotype was counted many times. This rearrangement joins TRBV20-1 to TRBJ2-2; D remains unclear. The length of the CDR3 is 15 residues. Germline values: CDR1 DFQATT, CDR2 SNEGSKA (reference sequence). Trimming took off 1 base at V and 1 base at J, with 10 bases between the two ends. The CDR3 sequence: CSARVSEENTGELFF. For the CDR3, the DNA is TGCAGTGCTAGAGTCAGTGAGGAGAACACCGGGGAGCTGTTTTTT.

The chain employs TRBV9 and TRBJ2-1; D remains unclear. The CDR3 consists of 12 residues. Trimming took off 1 base at V and 8 bases at J, with 7 bases between the two ends. CDR1 and CDR2 (germline): SGDLS, YYNGEE. DNA for the CDR3: TGTGCCAGCAGCGTACCCCGTCATGAGCAGTTCTTC. This codes for CASSVPRHEQFF.

The J gene is TRBJ1-2, the V gene TRBV20-1; D may be TRBD1 (5 bases). V lost 5 bases to trimming and J lost 2 bases, with 24 bases between them. The length of the CDR3 is 17 residues. Germline CDR1 DFQATT, CDR2 SNEGSKA (reference sequence). Written as DNA, the CDR3 is TGCAGTGCTGGAACTCCTGGGGGTGATCTCGGAAACTATGGCTACACCTTC. This codes for CSAGTPGGDLGNYGYTF.

A note on this clonotype: Here the CDR3 omits its conserved ending phenylalanine or tryptophan, so a read error is the likely source. V gene TRBV12-3 or TRBV12-4 combines with J gene TRBJ2-3, with 13 bases identical to TRBD2. J lost 4 bases, V lost 4 bases, and 14 bases had no gene match. The CDR3 contains 19 residues. For the CDR3, the DNA is TGTGCCAGCAGTTCGACCACCTGGACTAGCGGGAGAAGGCCAGATACGCAGTATCTT. Its translation is CASSSTTWTSGRRPDTQYL.

To note about this clonotype: This may be a read error: a much more frequent sequence differs by one nucleotide. This chain joins TRBV7-9 and TRBJ1-1; 7 bases agree with TRBD1. This CDR3 spans 14 amino acids. Germline V gives CDR1 SEHNR, CDR2 FQNEAQ (reference sequence). The CDR3 DNA reads as TGTGCCAGCAGCTTTACAGGGGACTACACTGAAGCTCTCTTT. Its protein is CASSFTGDYTEALF.

This chain links TRBV2 with TRBJ2-7; D is unresolved. CDR3 length equals 15 residues. The V gene lost 0 bases and the J gene lost 6 bases, with 15 bases spanning the gap. CDR1 is SNHLY, CDR2 FYNNEI, per germline. CDR3 DNA: TGTGCCAGCAGTGAAGCTCCGGGTGGTTATAGCGAGCAGTACTTC. It codes for CASSEAPGGYSEQYF.

This clonotype has ten or more counts. This sequence joins TRBV4-1 and TRBJ2-1; possibly TRBD2 for D (5 bases). With 5 bases removed from V and 8 bases from J, the gap between germline ends came to 13 bases. Germline V lookup: CDR1 MGHRA, CDR2 YSYEKL. This CDR3 is 13 amino acids long. As DNA, the CDR3 is TGCGCCAGCAGCGCGGACTGGGGTGATGAGCAGTTCTTC. Translated: CASSADWGDEQFF.

The gene calls are TRBV4-1 and TRBJ2-7; D perhaps matches TRBD2 (6 bases). This CDR3 comprises 15 residues. CDR1 is MGHRA, CDR2 YSYEKL, per germline. Trimming shortened V by 1 base and J by 3 bases, and 13 bases separated the two germline ends. The CDR3 loop reads CASSQGRLGDYEQYF. The CDR3 DNA reads TGCGCCAGCAGCCAAGGGAGACTAGGGGACTACGAGCAGTACTTC.

A note on this clonotype: This may be a read error: a much more frequent sequence differs by one nucleotide. The J gene is TRBJ2-5, the V gene TRBV13, with 9 bases fitting TRBD1. Germline loops: CDR1 PRHDT, CDR2 FYEKMQ (reference sequence). The CDR3 is 15 residues long. Written as DNA, the CDR3 is TGTGCCAGCAGCGCAAGGACAGGGGACCAAGAGACCCGGTACTTC. The encoded protein is CASSARTGDQETRYF.